A selection of T cell receptor beta chains follows, all from one sample in a study of blood T cell repertoires in COVID-19. Sequencing used immunoSEQ multiplex PCR; TCRdb keeps in-frame clones, though not all of them. The table lists under 150,000 clones, around three quarters of them singletons, with 10% to 13% in the top ten. Sequenced sample: peripheral blood. These receptors were collected from a human donor in a cohort sampled during active COVID-19. Both conserved end residues are part of each CDR3. The D gene is left open where the match is weak. A row's size may be missing; if present it is once, few, many or a size class.

J: TRBJ1-1; size: NA; V: TRBV27; D: TRBD1; DNA: TGTGCCAGCAGTTTAGGGGGACAGGGTATCATTCGGAACACTGAAGCTTTCTTT; CDR3: CASSLGGQGIIRNTEAFF
J: TRBJ1-2; size: NA; V: TRBV5-5; D: TRBD1; DNA: TGTGCCAGCAGCTTGGCCGGACAGGGCATAGGCTACACCTTC; CDR3: CASSLAGQGIGYTF
J: TRBJ2-5; size: NA; V: TRBV7-9; D: TRBD2; DNA: TGTGCCAGCAGCTTATCCAGCGGGAAAGAGACCCAGTACTTC; CDR3: CASSLSSGKETQYF
J: TRBJ2-7; size: NA; V: TRBV7-9; D: NA; DNA: TGTGCCAGCAGCTTAGTTCAGGGGAACGACGAGCAGTACTTC; CDR3: CASSLVQGNDEQYF
J: TRBJ1-2; size: NA; V: TRBV27; D: NA; DNA: TGTGCCAGCAGTTTAAGACTGGGCAGGGGCCCGGACTATGGCTACACCTTC; CDR3: CASSLRLGRGPDYGYTF
J: TRBJ2-1; size: few; V: TRBV7-2; D: NA; DNA: TGTGCCAGCAGGCGCAAAGCGAACAATGAGCAGTTCTTC; CDR3: CASRRKANNEQFF
J: TRBJ1-3; size: NA; V: TRBV5-1; D: TRBD1; DNA: TGCGCCAGCAGCATGACAGGGACAGGAAACACCATATATTTT; CDR3: CASSMTGTGNTIYF
J: TRBJ1-5; size: NA; V: TRBV15; D: NA; DNA: TGTGCCACCAGCAGAGATCCCGGGGTAGAGCCCCAGCATTTT; CDR3: CATSRDPGVEPQHF
J: TRBJ2-5; size: NA; V: TRBV6-2/TRBV6-3; D: TRBD2; DNA: TGTGCCAGCAGTTTACATCCGGGACTAGCAGGAGAGACCCAGTACTTC; CDR3: CASSLHPGLAGETQYF
J: TRBJ2-7; size: NA; V: TRBV30; D: TRBD1; DNA: TGTGCCTGGAGTGGGCAAGACAGGGGGCTAGGCGAGCAGTACTTC; CDR3: CAWSGQDRGLGEQYF
J: TRBJ2-2; size: NA; V: TRBV29-1; D: NA; DNA: TGCAGCGTTGACAGGGACACCACCGGGGAGCTGTTTTTT; CDR3: CSVDRDTTGELFF
J: TRBJ1-2; size: NA; V: TRBV4-1; D: TRBD1; DNA: TGCGCCAGCAGCCAAGATAAAGGGGCAGGGGGTGGCTACACCTTC; CDR3: CASSQDKGAGGGYTF
J: TRBJ2-1; size: NA; V: TRBV6-1; D: TRBD2; DNA: TGTGCCAGCAGTGACCCAGCGGGGGGGCGGAATGAGCAGTTCTTC; CDR3: CASSDPAGGRNEQFF
J: TRBJ1-4; size: NA; V: TRBV7-8; D: NA; DNA: TGTGCCAGCAGCCCCGGAGGGGGGGGGCGTGAAAAACTGTTTTTT; CDR3: CASSPGGGGREKLFF
J: TRBJ1-5; size: NA; V: TRBV6-1; D: NA; DNA: TGTGCCAGCAGTGACCGGAGGAAGATGAGTCAGCCCCAGCATTTT; CDR3: CASSDRRKMSQPQHF
J: TRBJ2-7; size: NA; V: TRBV15; D: NA; DNA: TGTGCCACCAGCAGAGACAGGGAACAGAACCACGAGCAGTACTTC; CDR3: CATSRDREQNHEQYF
J: TRBJ2-5; size: NA; V: TRBV7-8; D: NA; DNA: TGTGCCAGCAGCGTAATCCGGGGAGGCCGCCAAGAGACCCAGTACTTC; CDR3: CASSVIRGGRQETQYF
J: TRBJ2-7; size: NA; V: TRBV6-9; D: NA; DNA: TGTGCCAGCAGTTATTCTGGCCCGTCCGAGCAGTACTTC; CDR3: CASSYSGPSEQYF
J: TRBJ1-2; size: few; V: TRBV11-2; D: NA; DNA: TGTGCCAGCAGAGGAAGGGGGTATGGCTACACCTTC; CDR3: CASRGRGYGYTF
J: TRBJ1-2; size: NA; V: TRBV4-1; D: NA; DNA: TGCGCCAGCAGCCCAGTGGGAGACTATGGCTACACCTTC; CDR3: CASSPVGDYGYTF
J: TRBJ2-7; size: NA; V: TRBV19; D: NA; DNA: TGTGCCAGTATGGAGCCATACTCCTACGAGCAGTACTTC; CDR3: CASMEPYSYEQYF
J: TRBJ2-3; size: NA; V: TRBV11-2; D: TRBD2; DNA: TGTGCCAGCAGCTTCTCCGGGGGGGATACGCAGTATTTT; CDR3: CASSFSGGDTQYF
J: TRBJ2-7; size: NA; V: TRBV28; D: TRBD1; DNA: TGTGCCAGCAGTTGGACAGGGGGTGAGGCCCACGAGCAGTACTTC; CDR3: CASSWTGGEAHEQYF
J: TRBJ2-1; size: NA; V: TRBV7-9; D: NA; DNA: TGTGCCAGCAGCTTAGTAGGCAGGAGGTGGGTCGAGCAGTTCTTC; CDR3: CASSLVGRRWVEQFF
J: TRBJ2-7; size: once; V: TRBV19; D: TRBD1; DNA: TGTGCCAGTAGTATGAGTGGGACAGGGTCCTACGAGCAGTACTTC; CDR3: CASSMSGTGSYEQYF
J: TRBJ2-7; size: NA; V: TRBV28; D: NA; DNA: TGTGCCAGCAGTTTCTCTGGGGCCGAGCAGTACTTC; CDR3: CASSFSGAEQYF
J: TRBJ2-6; size: NA; V: TRBV9; D: NA; DNA: TGTGCCAGCAGCGCGACAGCGCTCTCTGGGGCCAACGTCCTGACTTTC; CDR3: CASSATALSGANVLTF
J: TRBJ1-5; size: few; V: TRBV19; D: NA; DNA: TGTGCCAGTAGTATTCTCGACACCAATCAGCCCCAGCATTTT; CDR3: CASSILDTNQPQHF
J: TRBJ1-6; size: few; V: TRBV27; D: TRBD1; DNA: TGTGCCAGCAGAATGACAGGGGGCCCTTCACCCCTCCACTTT; CDR3: CASRMTGGPSPLHF
J: TRBJ1-5; size: NA; V: TRBV6-1; D: NA; DNA: TGTGCCAGCAGTGAAAGAGGCAGAGGCAATCAGCCCCAGCATTTT; CDR3: CASSERGRGNQPQHF
J: TRBJ2-7; size: NA; V: TRBV11-2; D: NA; DNA: TGTGCCAGCAGCTTTGGTGGGCCGGCCCAGCAGTACTTC; CDR3: CASSFGGPAQQYF
J: TRBJ1-1; size: many; V: TRBV5-1; D: TRBD1; DNA: TGCGCCAGCAGCTCATTAAACACAGGGGCCACTGAAGCTTTCTTT; CDR3: CASSSLNTGATEAFF
J: TRBJ2-1; size: few; V: TRBV5-1; D: NA; DNA: TGCGCCAGCAGCTCCGACATTACCTACAATGAGCAGTTCTTC; CDR3: CASSSDITYNEQFF
J: TRBJ2-7; size: NA; V: TRBV5-4; D: NA; DNA: TGTGCCAGCAGCTTAGACCCCCCGGGAAGAAGCTCCTACGAGCAGTACTTC; CDR3: CASSLDPPGRSSYEQYF
J: TRBJ2-2; size: NA; V: TRBV14; D: NA; DNA: TGTGCCAGCAGCCAAGGAGGCCGGCAGAACACCGGGGAGCTGTTTTTT; CDR3: CASSQGGRQNTGELFF
J: TRBJ1-6; size: NA; V: TRBV5-5; D: NA; DNA: TGTGCCAGCAGCTTTAGGCAGGAGGGTTCACCCCTCCACTTT; CDR3: CASSFRQEGSPLHF
J: TRBJ1-6; size: NA; V: TRBV28; D: TRBD1; DNA: TGTGCCAGCAGTTTAGTGTTGACAGGGAAGTCCAATTCACCCCTCCACTTT; CDR3: CASSLVLTGKSNSPLHF
J: TRBJ1-2; size: NA; V: TRBV19; D: NA; DNA: TGTGCCAGTAGTATTGGGGGCGCAGGGGCTTATGGCTACACCTTC; CDR3: CASSIGGAGAYGYTF
J: TRBJ2-5; size: NA; V: TRBV5-1; D: NA; DNA: TGCGCCAGCAGCAGCTGGACAGCTAAAGGAGAGACCCAGTACTTC; CDR3: CASSSWTAKGETQYF
J: TRBJ1-2; size: once; V: TRBV7-8; D: NA; DNA: TGTGCCAGCAGCTTAGGCGATATAGTGGAGGGCGGCGGCTACACCTTC; CDR3: CASSLGDIVEGGGYTF
J: TRBJ2-2; size: NA; V: TRBV7-8; D: TRBD2; DNA: TGTGCCAGCAGTTTCTTCGGTGCGGGGGGGAACACCGGGGAGCTGTTTTTT; CDR3: CASSFFGAGGNTGELFF
J: TRBJ2-7; size: NA; V: TRBV5-4; D: TRBD2; DNA: TGTGCCAGCAGCTTCGGACTAGCGGGGGATCCCTACGAGCAGTACTTC; CDR3: CASSFGLAGDPYEQYF
J: TRBJ2-3; size: NA; V: TRBV9; D: NA; DNA: TGTGCCAGCAGCGTGGAGGGGGCCACAGATACGCAGTATTTT; CDR3: CASSVEGATDTQYF
J: TRBJ1-6; size: NA; V: TRBV4-1; D: NA; DNA: TGCGCCAGCAGTACCGGGGTTGTCAATTCACCCCTCCACTTT; CDR3: CASSTGVVNSPLHF